A selection of T cell receptor beta chains follows, all from one sample in a study of blood T cell repertoires in COVID-19. Here immunoSEQ multiplex PCR was the method, and the copy in TCRdb shows in-frame clones only, minus some. The sample shows roughly 440,000 clones, approximately 88% of them seen only once. Sequences were obtained from peripheral blood. All receptors derive from a woman aged 50 to 60 with COVID-19, enrolled during active disease. Both conserved end residues are part of each CDR3. Each record gives: J gene, D gene, V gene, clone size, CDR3 DNA, CDR3 protein. The D gene is left open where the match is weak. Clone size, where shown, is once, few, many, or a class for clones that have expanded.

TRBJ2-5	-	TRBV18	-	TGTGCCAGCTCACCAGGGAGCGAAGAGACCCAGTACTTC	CASSPGSEETQYF
TRBJ1-1	-	TRBV27	-	TGTGCCAGCATAGGGAGGGGCACTGAAGCTTTCTTT	CASIGRGTEAFF
TRBJ2-7	-	TRBV11-2	-	TGTGCCAGCAGCTTAGGCCGACAGACTGGCTACGAGCAGTACTTC	CASSLGRQTGYEQYF
TRBJ1-1	-	TRBV11-2	few	TGTGCCACCAGTAACATGGCCAACACTGAAGCTTTCTTT	CATSNMANTEAFF
TRBJ1-6	-	TRBV9	-	TGTGCCAGCAGCGTAGGTGAGACGGGTAATTCACCCCTCCACTTT	CASSVGETGNSPLHF
TRBJ2-2	-	TRBV5-4	-	TGTGCCAGCAGCCCAACCGGGGGGAACACCGGGGAGCTGTTTTTT	CASSPTGGNTGELFF
TRBJ1-2	TRBD1	TRBV5-1	-	TGCGCCAGCAGCTCGGGACAGTCTTATGGCTACACCTTC	CASSSGQSYGYTF
TRBJ2-1	TRBD2	TRBV28	-	TGTGCCAGCAGTCCCCGCGGGGGGGCCGGGGATGAGCAGTTCTTC	CASSPRGGAGDEQFF
TRBJ1-6	-	TRBV4-2	-	TGTGCCAGCAGCCAAGATCCGGATAATTCACCCCTCCACTTT	CASSQDPDNSPLHF
TRBJ2-7	TRBD1	TRBV5-1	-	TGCGCCAGCAGCGACTACAGGGGCCCAAGCTCCTACGAGCAGTACTTC	CASSDYRGPSSYEQYF
TRBJ1-2	TRBD1	TRBV7-2	once	TGTGCCAGCAGCTTAGCCACCGGGACAGGGGACTATGGCTACACCTTC	CASSLATGTGDYGYTF
TRBJ1-6	TRBD1	TRBV25-1	-	TGTGCCAGTACTTCCGGGACAGGGAGATCACCCCTCCACTTT	CASTSGTGRSPLHF
TRBJ2-5	-	TRBV11-2	-	TGTGCCAGCAGCTTCAGGGGGGTCCAAGAGACCCAGTACTTC	CASSFRGVQETQYF